What follows are 15 T cell receptor beta chains derived from one specimen sequenced in a study of PD-L1 blockade in urothelial cancer. Method: immunoSEQ multiplex PCR; TCRdb's copy keeps in-frame clones and lacks some. The sample yields fewer than 45,000 clones, about four fifths seen once. The source material was PBMCs, sampled around atezolizumab (anti-PD-L1) treatment. Receptors were obtained from a man aged 55 to 70 with urothelial cancer.

The rearrangement uses TRBV6-1 and TRBJ1-1; D perhaps matches TRBD1 (6 bases). The CDR3 extends over 14 amino acids. The V and J ends lost 6 bases and 5 bases respectively, with 16 bases between them. Germline V gene sequence: CDR1 MNHNS, CDR2 SASEGT. CDR3 residues: CASSPQGPNTEAFF. For the CDR3, the DNA is TGTGCCAGCAGCCCACAGGGTCCCAATACTGAAGCTTTCTTT.

This CDR3 is CASSLVREKTAEQFF. In DNA form, the CDR3 reads TGTGCCAGCAGTTTAGTCCGTGAGAAAACAGCTGAGCAGTTCTTC. The chain joins TRBV27 to TRBJ2-1; no firm D call. This CDR3 has 15 amino acids. The V end was cut by 2 bases, the J end by 9 bases, with 17 bases between. Germline V lookup: CDR1 MNHEY, CDR2 SMNVEV (reference sequence).

The V call is TRBV9, the J call TRBJ1-3, with TRBD1 as a possible D gene (6 bases). Germline CDR1 is SGDLS and CDR2 is YYNGEE. Trimming pared 0 bases from V and 2 bases from J, leaving 9 bases between. This CDR3 has 15 amino acids. CDR3 in amino acids: CASSVVDSPGNTIYF. The CDR3 nucleotides are TGTGCCAGCAGCGTAGTGGACAGTCCTGGAAACACCATATATTTT.

The V gene is TRBV6-1, the J gene TRBJ1-5; D ambiguous. V was clipped by 10 bases and J by 5 bases, with 15 bases between them. The CDR3 has 13 residues. In germline, CDR1 is MNHNS, CDR2 SASEGT. DNA for the CDR3: TGTGCCACACAGCACGGCCCTGATCAGCCCCAGCATTTT. Translation gives CATQHGPDQPQHF.

This chain connects TRBV11-2 to TRBJ1-3; tentatively, D is TRBD1 (5 bases). The CDR3 has 19 residues. The V gene's germline CDR1 is SGHAT and CDR2 FQNNGV. V dropped 1 base and J dropped 2 bases, with 21 bases sitting between them. DNA of the CDR3: TGTGCCAGCAGCTTAGCCCCTGGGGGGTCCGATGGCACTGGAAACACCATATATTTT. This sequence encodes CASSLAPGGSDGTGNTIYF.

This chain joins TRBV21-1 and TRBJ2-7; the table calls TRBD2, which could not be checked here. TRBV21-1 is labeled a pseudogene. This CDR3 is 13 amino acids long. CDR3: CASSNWSPGEQYF. CDR3 sequence (DNA): TGTGCCAGCAGCAATTGGAGCCCGGGCGAGCAGTACTTC.

This clone was counted once. The rearrangement joins TRBV29-1 to TRBJ2-3; maybe TRBD2 (5 bases). The CDR3 length is 12 residues. V was pared by 6 bases and J by 6 bases, with 13 bases between. The germline V gene has CDR1 SQVTM and CDR2 ANQGSEA. The CDR3 loop reads CSVTGLGDTQYF. The CDR3 DNA follows: TGCAGCGTCACCGGACTGGGGGATACGCAGTATTTT.

The chain uses TRBV2 and TRBJ2-1; TRBD1 agrees at 7 bases. Germline V gives CDR1 SNHLY, CDR2 FYNNEI. The CDR3 extends over 14 amino acids. Trimming removed 6 bases from V and 4 bases from J; junction bases left unmatched: 6. The CDR3 here is CASRLTGEYNEQFF. The CDR3 DNA follows: TGTGCCAGCAGGTTAACAGGGGAGTACAATGAGCAGTTCTTC.

The chain recombines TRBV7-9 with TRBJ1-3; 8 nucleotides agree with TRBD1. Germline CDR1 and CDR2: SEHNR and FQNEAQ (reference sequence). This CDR3 has 15 amino acids. With V trimmed by 6 bases and J by 2 bases, 6 bases remained unmatched. The CDR3 protein is CASRPGGTAGNTIYF. The CDR3 nucleotides read TGTGCCAGCAGGCCAGGGGGCACGGCTGGAAACACCATATATTTT.

The table lists this clone with a few counts. The chain has TRBV7-2 and TRBJ2-3; possible D gene TRBD2, 5 bases. Germline CDR1 reads SGHTA; CDR2 reads FQGNSA. V shed 0 bases and J shed 7 bases, with 11 bases lying between them. The CDR3 covers 14 residues. Written as DNA, the CDR3 is TGTGCCAGCAGCTTAGCGGTCGGGATCTATACGCAGTATTTT. Its protein product is CASSLAVGIYTQYF. Full variable domain (outside the CDR3, taken from reference TRBV7-2 and TRBJ2-3): GAGVSQSPSNKVTEKGKDVELRCDPISGHTALYWYRQSLGQGLEFLIYFQGNSAPDKSGLPSDRFSAERTGGSVSTLTIQRTQQEDSAVYLCASSLAVGIYTQYFGPGTRLTVL.

This clone was seen only a few times. The chain employs TRBV18 and TRBJ1-6, with 8 bases aligning to TRBD1. CDR3 size: 14 residues. V gave up 4 bases and J gave up 7 bases; unmatched junction bases: 3. Germline assignment: CDR1 KGHSH and CDR2 LQKENI. This CDR3 reads CASSLDRVNSPLHF. The CDR3 DNA reads as TGTGCCAGCTCACTGGACAGGGTAAATTCACCCCTCCACTTT.

This clone has a single count. The chain combines TRBV5-4 with TRBJ1-2; D remains ambiguous. V was clipped by 0 bases and J by 8 bases, with 11 bases between them. The CDR3 consists of 13 residues. Germline values: CDR1 SGHNT, CDR2 YYREEE (reference sequence). CDR3 nucleotides: TGTGCCAGCAGCTTGGAGGCGGAAGGCGGCTACACCTTC. This sequence encodes CASSLEAEGGYTF.

The chain recombines TRBV30 with TRBJ1-2, with 9 bases aligning to TRBD1. The ends lost 7 bases at V and 5 bases at J; junction bases unmatched: 5. The CDR3 sequence is 12 residues long. Germline V CDR1 and CDR2: GTSNPN, SVGIG (reference sequence). The CDR3 loop is CAFPDRGYGYTF. CDR3 nucleotide sequence: TGTGCCTTTCCGGACAGGGGTTATGGCTACACCTTC.

The V call is TRBV28, the J call TRBJ2-3; 8 positions match TRBD1. The CDR3 loop spans 16 amino acids. V gave up 2 bases and J gave up 2 bases; unmatched junction bases: 6. Germline CDR1 is MDHEN and CDR2 is SYDVKM. The CDR3 sequence: CASSLETGVLTDTQYF. In DNA form, the CDR3 reads TGTGCCAGCAGTTTAGAGACAGGGGTTCTCACAGATACGCAGTATTTT.

This sequence joins TRBV7-2 and TRBJ1-6; D might be TRBD1 (5 bases). V lost 5 bases and J lost 10, with 12 bases in between. This CDR3 comprises 13 residues. The germline V gene encodes CDR1 SGHTA and CDR2 FQGNSA. CDR3 sequence (DNA): TGTGCCAGCAGCCCTCGTAAGGGGTCACCCCTCCACTTT. It encodes CASSPRKGSPLHF.